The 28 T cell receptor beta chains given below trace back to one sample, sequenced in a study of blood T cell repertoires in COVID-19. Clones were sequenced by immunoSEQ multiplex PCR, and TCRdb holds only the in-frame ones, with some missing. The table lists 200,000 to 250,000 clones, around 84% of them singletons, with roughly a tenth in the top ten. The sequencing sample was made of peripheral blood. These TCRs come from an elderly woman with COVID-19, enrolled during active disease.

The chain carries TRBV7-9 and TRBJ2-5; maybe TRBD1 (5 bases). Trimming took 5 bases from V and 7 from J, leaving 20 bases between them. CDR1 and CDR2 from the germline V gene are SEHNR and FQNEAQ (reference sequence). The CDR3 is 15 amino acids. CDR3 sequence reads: CASSRDSLGDRTQYF. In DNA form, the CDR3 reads TGTGCCAGCAGCAGAGACAGCCTCGGAGACCGGACCCAGTACTTC.

The CDR3 DNA follows: TGCAGTGCTAGTTCTACAGCCCCCAACTATGGCTACACCTTC. Translated, it gives CSASSTAPNYGYTF. V usage is TRBV20-1 and J usage is TRBJ1-2; no firm D call. Germline assignment: CDR1 DFQATT and CDR2 SNEGSKA (reference sequence). The CDR3 runs 14 residues. V was shortened by 3 bases and J by 2 bases, with 13 bases between the two germline ends.

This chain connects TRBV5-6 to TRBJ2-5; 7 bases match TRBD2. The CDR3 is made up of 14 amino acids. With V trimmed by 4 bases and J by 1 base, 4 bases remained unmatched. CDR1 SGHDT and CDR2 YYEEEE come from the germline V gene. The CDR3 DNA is TGTGCCAGCAGCACGGGACTAACCCAAGAGACCCAGTACTTC. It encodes CASSTGLTQETQYF.

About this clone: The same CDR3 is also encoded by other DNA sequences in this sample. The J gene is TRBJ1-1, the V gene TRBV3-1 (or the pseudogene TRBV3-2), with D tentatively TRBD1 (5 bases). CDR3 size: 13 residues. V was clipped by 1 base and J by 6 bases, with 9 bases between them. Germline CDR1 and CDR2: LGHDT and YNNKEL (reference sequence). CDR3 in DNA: TGTGCCAGCAGCCAAGGCCGACAGTCTGAAGCTTTCTTT. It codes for CASSQGRQSEAFF.

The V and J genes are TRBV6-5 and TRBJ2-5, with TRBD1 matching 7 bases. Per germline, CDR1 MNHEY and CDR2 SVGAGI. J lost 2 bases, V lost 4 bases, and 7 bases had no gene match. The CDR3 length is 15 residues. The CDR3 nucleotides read TGTGCCAGCAGTTCCAGTGGGACAGCGCAAGAGACCCAGTACTTC. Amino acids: CASSSSGTAQETQYF.

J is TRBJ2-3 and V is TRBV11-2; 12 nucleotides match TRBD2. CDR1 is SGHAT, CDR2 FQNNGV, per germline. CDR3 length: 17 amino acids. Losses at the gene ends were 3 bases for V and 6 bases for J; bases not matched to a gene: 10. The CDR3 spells CASSFRLAGETADTQYF. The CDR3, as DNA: TGTGCCAGCAGCTTCCGACTAGCGGGGGAGACGGCGGATACGCAGTATTTT.

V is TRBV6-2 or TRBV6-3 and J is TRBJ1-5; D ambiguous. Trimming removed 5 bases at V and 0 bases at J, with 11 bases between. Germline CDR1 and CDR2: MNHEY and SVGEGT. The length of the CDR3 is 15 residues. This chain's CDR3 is CASSDPGYSNQPQHF. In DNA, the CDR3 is TGTGCCAGCAGTGACCCAGGTTATAGCAATCAGCCCCAGCATTTT.

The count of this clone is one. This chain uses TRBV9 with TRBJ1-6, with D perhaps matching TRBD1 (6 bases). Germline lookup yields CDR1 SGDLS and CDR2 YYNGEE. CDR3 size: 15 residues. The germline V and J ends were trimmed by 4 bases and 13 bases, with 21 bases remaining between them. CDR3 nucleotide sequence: TGTGCCAGCAGCCCTCCCGGAACAGGGTCTAGGCCCCTCCACTTT. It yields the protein CASSPPGTGSRPLHF.

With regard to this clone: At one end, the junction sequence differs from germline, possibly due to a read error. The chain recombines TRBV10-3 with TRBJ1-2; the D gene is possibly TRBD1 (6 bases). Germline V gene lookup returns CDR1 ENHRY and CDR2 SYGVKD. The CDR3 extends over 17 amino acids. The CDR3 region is CAISPTGRGGLNSGYTF. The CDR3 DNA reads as TGTGCCATCAGCCCTACAGGGAGGGGAGGTTTAAACTCTGGCTACACCTTC.

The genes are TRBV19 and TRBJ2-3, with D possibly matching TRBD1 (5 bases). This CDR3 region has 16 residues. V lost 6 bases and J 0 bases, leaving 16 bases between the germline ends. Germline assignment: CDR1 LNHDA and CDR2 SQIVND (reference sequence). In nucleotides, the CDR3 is TGTGCCAGTAGGCCCCCAGGGCCCGGGAGCACAGATACGCAGTATTTT. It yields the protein CASRPPGPGSTDTQYF.

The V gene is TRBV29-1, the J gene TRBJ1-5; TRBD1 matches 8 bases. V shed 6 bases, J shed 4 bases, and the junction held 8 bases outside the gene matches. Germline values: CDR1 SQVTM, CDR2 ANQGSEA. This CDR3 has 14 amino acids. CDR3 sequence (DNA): TGCAGCGTCCCCGGGACAGGTTTTAATCAGCCCCAGCATTTT. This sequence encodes CSVPGTGFNQPQHF.

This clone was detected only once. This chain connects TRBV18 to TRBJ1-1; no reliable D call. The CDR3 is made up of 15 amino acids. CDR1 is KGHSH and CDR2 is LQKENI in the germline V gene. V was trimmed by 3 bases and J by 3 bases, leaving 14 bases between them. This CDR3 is CASSPPSESDTEAFF. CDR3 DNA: TGTGCCAGCTCACCTCCGTCGGAGTCGGACACTGAAGCTTTCTTT.

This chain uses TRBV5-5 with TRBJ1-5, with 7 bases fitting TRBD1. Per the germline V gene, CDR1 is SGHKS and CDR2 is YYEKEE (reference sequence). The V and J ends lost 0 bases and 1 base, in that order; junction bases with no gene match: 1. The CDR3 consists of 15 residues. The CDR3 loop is CASSLETGSNQPQHF. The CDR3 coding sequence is TGTGCCAGCAGCTTGGAGACAGGGAGCAATCAGCCCCAGCATTTT.

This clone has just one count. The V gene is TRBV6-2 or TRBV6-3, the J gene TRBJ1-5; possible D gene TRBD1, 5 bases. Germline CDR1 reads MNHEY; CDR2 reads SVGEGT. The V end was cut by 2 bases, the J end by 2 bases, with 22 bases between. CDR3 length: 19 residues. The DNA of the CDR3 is TGTGCCAGCAGTTACCGAAAGCAGGGCCCCCTTTATGGCAATCAGCCCCAGCATTTT. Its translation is CASSYRKQGPLYGNQPQHF.

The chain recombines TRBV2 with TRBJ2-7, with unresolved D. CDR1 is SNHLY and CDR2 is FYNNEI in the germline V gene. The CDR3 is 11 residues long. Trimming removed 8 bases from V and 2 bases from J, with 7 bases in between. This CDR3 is CASRQAYEQYF. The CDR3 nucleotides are TGTGCCAGCCGACAAGCCTACGAGCAGTACTTC.

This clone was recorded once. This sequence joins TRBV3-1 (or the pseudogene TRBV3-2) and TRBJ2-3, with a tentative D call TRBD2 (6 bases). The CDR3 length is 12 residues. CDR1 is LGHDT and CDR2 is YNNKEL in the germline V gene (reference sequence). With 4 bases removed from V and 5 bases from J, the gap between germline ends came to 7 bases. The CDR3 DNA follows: TGTGCCAGCAGCCCAGCGGGAGATACGCAGTATTTT. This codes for CASSPAGDTQYF.

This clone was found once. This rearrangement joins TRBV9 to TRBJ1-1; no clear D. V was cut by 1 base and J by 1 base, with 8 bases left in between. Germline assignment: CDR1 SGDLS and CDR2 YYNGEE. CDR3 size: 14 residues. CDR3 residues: CASSVTAGNTEAFF. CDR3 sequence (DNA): TGTGCCAGCAGCGTAACGGCGGGGAACACTGAAGCTTTCTTT.

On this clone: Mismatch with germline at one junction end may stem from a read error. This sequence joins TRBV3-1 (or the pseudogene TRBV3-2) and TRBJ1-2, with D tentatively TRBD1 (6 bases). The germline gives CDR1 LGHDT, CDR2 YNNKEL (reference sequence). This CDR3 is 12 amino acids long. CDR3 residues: CASSQDRGGCTF. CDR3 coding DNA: TGTGCCAGCAGCCAAGATCGGGGGGGCTGCACCTTC.

The CDR3 loop reads CASSSQGAIEYGYTF. For the CDR3, the DNA is TGTGCCAGCAGTTCACAGGGGGCAATTGAATATGGCTACACCTTC. The chain employs TRBV6-5 and TRBJ1-2; 9 positions agree with TRBD1. The ends lost 4 bases at V and 5 bases at J; junction bases unmatched: 8. The CDR3 has 15 amino acids. Germline V gene data show CDR1 as MNHEY and CDR2 as SVGAGI.

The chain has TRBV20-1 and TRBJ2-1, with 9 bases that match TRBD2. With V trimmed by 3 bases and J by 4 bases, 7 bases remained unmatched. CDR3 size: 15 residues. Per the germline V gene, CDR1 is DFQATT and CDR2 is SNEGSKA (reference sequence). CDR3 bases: TGCAGTGCTAGTTGGGGGACTAGCACTTACAATGAGCAGTTCTTC. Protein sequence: CSASWGTSTYNEQFF.

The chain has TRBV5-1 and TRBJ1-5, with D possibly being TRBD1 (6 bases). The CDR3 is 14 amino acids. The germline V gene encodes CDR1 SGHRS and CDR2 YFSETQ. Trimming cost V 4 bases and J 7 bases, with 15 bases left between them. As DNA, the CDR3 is TGCGCCAGCAGCCCGGACAGTCAACGGCAGCCCCAGCATTTT. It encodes CASSPDSQRQPQHF.

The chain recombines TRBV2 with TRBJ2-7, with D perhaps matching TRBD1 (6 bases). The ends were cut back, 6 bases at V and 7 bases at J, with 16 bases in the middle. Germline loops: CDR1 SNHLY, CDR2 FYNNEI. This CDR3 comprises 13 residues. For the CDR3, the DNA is TGTGCCAGCAGCCGGGACATGGGGTTAGAGCAGTACTTC. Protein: CASSRDMGLEQYF.

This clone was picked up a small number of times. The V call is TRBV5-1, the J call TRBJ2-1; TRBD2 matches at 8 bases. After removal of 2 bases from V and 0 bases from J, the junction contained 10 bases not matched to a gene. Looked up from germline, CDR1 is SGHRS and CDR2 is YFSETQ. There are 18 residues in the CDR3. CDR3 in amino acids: CASSLGRRGAGSYNEQFF. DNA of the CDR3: TGCGCCAGCAGCTTAGGGCGGCGGGGGGCAGGCTCCTACAATGAGCAGTTCTTC.

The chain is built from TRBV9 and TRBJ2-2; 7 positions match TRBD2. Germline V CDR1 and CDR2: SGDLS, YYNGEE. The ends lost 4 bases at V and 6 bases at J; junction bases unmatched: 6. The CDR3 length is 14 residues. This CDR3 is CASSSGLVPGELFF. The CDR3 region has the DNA TGTGCCAGCAGCTCAGGACTAGTACCCGGGGAGCTGTTTTTT.

CDR3 nucleotide sequence: TGTGCCAGCAGCTTAACCCGGGGACTAGGCGAGCAGTACTTC. Its translation: CASSLTRGLGEQYF. The chain carries TRBV7-9 and TRBJ2-7, with 8 positions matching TRBD2. V lost 2 bases to trimming and J lost 6 bases; unmatched junction nucleotides: 6. The length of the CDR3 is 14 residues. Germline V gene sequence: CDR1 SEHNR, CDR2 FQNEAQ (reference sequence).

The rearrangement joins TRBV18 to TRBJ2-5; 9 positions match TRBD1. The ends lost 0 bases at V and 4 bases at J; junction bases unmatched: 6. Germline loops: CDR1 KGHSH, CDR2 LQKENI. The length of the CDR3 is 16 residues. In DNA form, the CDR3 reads TGTGCCAGCTCACCACCGACGACAGGGGGGGGAGAGACCCAGTACTTC. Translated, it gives CASSPPTTGGGETQYF.

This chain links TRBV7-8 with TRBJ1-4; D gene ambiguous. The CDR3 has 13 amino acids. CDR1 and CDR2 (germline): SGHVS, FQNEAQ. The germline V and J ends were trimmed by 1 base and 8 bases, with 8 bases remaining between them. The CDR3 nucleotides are TGTGCCAGCAGCTTAGGCTCGGGGGAAAAACTGTTTTTT. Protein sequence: CASSLGSGEKLFF.

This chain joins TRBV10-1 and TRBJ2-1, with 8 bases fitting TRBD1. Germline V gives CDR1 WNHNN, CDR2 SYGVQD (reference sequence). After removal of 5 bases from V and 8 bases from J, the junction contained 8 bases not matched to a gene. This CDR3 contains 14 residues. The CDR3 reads CASSQDRVVDEQFF. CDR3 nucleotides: TGCGCCAGCAGTCAGGACAGGGTGGTCGATGAGCAGTTCTTC.